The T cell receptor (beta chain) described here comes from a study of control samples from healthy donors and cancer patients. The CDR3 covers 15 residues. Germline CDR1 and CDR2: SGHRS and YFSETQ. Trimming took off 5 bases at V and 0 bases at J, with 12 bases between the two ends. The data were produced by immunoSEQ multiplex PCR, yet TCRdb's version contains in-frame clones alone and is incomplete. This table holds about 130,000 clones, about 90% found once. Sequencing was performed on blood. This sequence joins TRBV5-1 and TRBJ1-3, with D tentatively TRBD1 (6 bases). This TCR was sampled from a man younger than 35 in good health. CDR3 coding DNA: TGCGCCAGCAGTTCCGGACAGATCTCTGGAAACACCATATATTTT. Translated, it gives CASSSGQISGNTIYF.